This TCR beta chain came from a study of T cells of healthy individuals. TCRdb reanalysed the 5' RACE reads using MiXCR and keeps one entry per CDR3 protein. The repertoire holds around 83,000 distinct CDR3 sequences, with approximately 5.4% as singletons. This clonotype was recorded many times. This clonotype originated in a female donor in good health.

The CDR3 DNA follows: TGTGCCAGCAGCTTAGAGTGGCGGGTCTTATCTCCAGGGACAAGCCAAGAGACCCAGTACTTC. Encoded protein: CASSLEWRVLSPGTSQETQYF. The chain is built from TRBV7-6 and TRBJ2-5; perhaps TRBD1 as D (6 bases). V shed 1 base and J shed 1 base, with 28 bases lying between them. The germline V gene encodes CDR1 SGHVS and CDR2 FNYEAQ. This CDR3 has 21 residues.